This TCR beta chain was sequenced for a study of blood T cells in healthy people across ages. The study's findings and limits: Long-lived donors exceeded aged donors in naive CD4+ cells and diversity. For the donors, CMV status was unknown and possibly confounded expanded clonotype changes.

The second PCR ran about 6 to 12 cycles with a sample-barcoded 5' primer and J-beta primers. Unique molecular identifiers of 12 random nucleotides labeled each cDNA. Per-sample output comprised a minimum of 3 million paired-end reads containing CDR3. TCRdb analysed the 5' RACE reads with MiXCR anew, one entry per CDR3 protein. This table has some 1,800,000 distinct CDR3 sequences, about 39% appearing once. Germline CDR1 SGHRS, CDR2 YFSETQ. Losses at the gene ends were 0 bases for V and 15 bases for J; bases not matched to a gene: 7. The CDR3 is 14 residues long. A remark on this clonotype: Its target is not known.

V is TRBV5-1 and J is TRBJ2-1; 12 positions agree with TRBD2. The sequence came from a human donor in good health. The sequenced sample consisted of blood. The CDR3 DNA reads TGCGCCAGCAGCTTGGCCTCTAGCGGGGGGGCTCCGTTCTTC. Translated: CASSLASSGGAPFF.